This TCR beta chain was captured in a study of T cell responses to AZD1222 COVID-19 vaccine. On the study more broadly: Second-dose timings of about 4 or about 12 weeks were pooled.

Concerning this clone itself: The target antigen is unknown.

Clones were read by immunoSEQ multiplex PCR, and TCRdb kept only the in-frame ones, dropping some. The repertoire consists of under 200,000 clones, with under 95% occurring once and the leading ten covering 0.99%. Overall study findings and caveats: The breadth and depth of Spike-specific TCRs increased once two AZD1222 doses had been given. Nearly half of unique spike-specific TCRs reportedly avoided B.1.351 and B.1.1.7 mutated regions. None of the repertoires were sampled until the peak T cell response had passed.

Germline CDR1 is LNHNV and CDR2 is YYDKDF (reference sequence). The CDR3 loop spans 15 amino acids. The V end was cut by 0 bases, the J end by 7 bases, with 13 bases between. This clonotype originated in an adult in good health. The gene calls are TRBV15 and TRBJ1-5, with D uncertain. The starting material was peripheral blood, obtained on day 0 of AZD1222 vaccination. CDR3 DNA sequence: TGTGCCACCAGCAGAGATGGGGTAGTCAGGCAGCCCCAGCATTTT. Encoded protein: CATSRDGVVRQPQHF. The full variable domain, its missing parts supplied by reference TRBV15 and TRBJ1-5, is DAMVIQNPRYQVTQFGKPVTLSCSQTLNHNVMYWYQQKSSQAPKLLFHYYDKDFNNEADTPDNFQSRRPNTSFCFLDIRSPGLGDTAMYLCATSRDGVVRQPQHFGDGTRLSIL.